This passage covers 21 T cell receptor beta chains from one sample sequenced in a study of spatial heterogeneity in lung cancer. Time point of the sample: sample taken at primary tumor resection. Using its own MiXCR run on the 5' RACE reads, TCRdb lists one record per CDR3 protein. The table lists about 45,000 distinct CDR3 sequences, around 7% of them singletons. The sequenced sample was PBMCs, obtained at surgery. These receptors came from a female donor with early-stage non-small cell lung cancer.

This clonotype was detected a few times. The V gene is TRBV20-1, the J gene TRBJ1-2, with TRBD1 matching 8 bases. Germline trimming cut 4 bases from V and 3 bases from J; bases unmatched to any gene: 1. CDR3 length equals 12 residues. CDR1 DFQATT and CDR2 SNEGSKA come from the germline V gene (reference sequence). CDR3 in amino acids: CSATDRDYGYTF. CDR3 DNA: TGCAGTGCTACGGACAGGGACTATGGCTACACCTTC.

This clonotype came up many times. V and J are TRBV12-3 or TRBV12-4 and TRBJ2-7; a weak D match, TRBD1 (5 bases). This CDR3 is 16 amino acids long. V lost 0 bases to trimming and J lost 6 bases, with 18 bases between them. The CDR3 here is CASSLAGVVRVSEQYF. CDR3 coding DNA: TGTGCCAGCAGTTTAGCGGGTGTAGTCAGGGTATCCGAGCAGTACTTC.

The genes are TRBV5-1 and TRBJ2-3; tentative D call: TRBD1 (5 bases). V was pared by 0 bases and J by 2 bases, with 10 bases between. This CDR3 has 15 amino acids. Germline V CDR1 and CDR2: SGHRS, YFSETQ. The CDR3: CASSLEGPHTDTQYF. The CDR3 nucleotides read TGCGCCAGCAGCTTGGAGGGGCCCCACACAGATACGCAGTATTTT.

The chain uses TRBV20-1 and TRBJ2-1; D may correspond to TRBD1 or TRBD2 (5 bases each). The CDR3 totals 14 residues. Germline-derived CDR1 and CDR2 are DFQATT and SNEGSKA (reference sequence). Trimming shortened V by 3 bases and J by 2 bases, and 11 bases separated the two germline ends. The CDR3 protein is CSARRGPTYNEQFF. The CDR3 coding sequence is TGCAGTGCTAGGAGGGGCCCTACCTACAATGAGCAGTTCTTC.

This clonotype was picked up many times. The chain is built from TRBV29-1 and TRBJ2-7, with D perhaps TRBD2 (5 bases). The CDR3 contains 11 residues. V lost 4 bases, J lost 1 base, and 5 bases lay in between. Germline V gene lookup returns CDR1 SQVTM and CDR2 ANQGSEA. This CDR3 is CSVAGSYEQYF. In DNA, the CDR3 is TGCAGCGTTGCGGGGTCCTACGAGCAGTACTTC.

This clonotype was counted a few times. The chain recombines TRBV7-9 with TRBJ2-5; weak D call: TRBD2 (5 bases). The V gene's germline CDR1 is SEHNR and CDR2 FQNEAQ (reference sequence). This CDR3 region has 15 residues. The V gene lost 5 bases and the J gene lost 5 bases, with 18 bases spanning the gap. CDR3: CASSVGSLSVETQYF. CDR3 coding DNA: TGTGCCAGCAGCGTAGGGAGTCTTTCTGTCGAGACCCAGTACTTC.

This clonotype has ten or more counts. The chain is built from TRBV7-8 and TRBJ2-3, with TRBD2 matching 10 bases. V dropped 4 bases and J dropped 3; count of bases not matched to a gene: 7. CDR1 SGHVS and CDR2 FQNEAQ come from the germline V gene. The CDR3 covers 16 residues. The CDR3: CASSSSKRGGTDTQYF. In DNA, the CDR3 is TGTGCCAGCAGCTCCAGTAAGCGGGGGGGAACAGATACGCAGTATTTT.

This clonotype was seen at least ten times. The chain joins TRBV7-7 to TRBJ2-3; 7 positions agree with TRBD1. From germline, CDR1 is SSHAT and CDR2 FNYEAQ (reference sequence). The length of the CDR3 is 16 residues. With V trimmed by 5 bases and J by 4 bases, 12 bases remained unmatched. The CDR3 protein is CASSPRQGEGPDTQYF. The CDR3 bases are TGTGCCAGCAGCCCTCGACAGGGAGAGGGGCCAGATACGCAGTATTTT.

This CDR3 is CASSLNSGNSYEQYF. The CDR3 region has the DNA TGTGCCAGCAGCTTAAATAGCGGTAACTCCTACGAGCAGTACTTC. The V and J genes are TRBV7-6 and TRBJ2-7, with D possibly matching TRBD2 (6 bases). Germline V CDR1 and CDR2: SGHVS, FNYEAQ. V lost 2 bases and J lost 0, with 11 bases in between. The CDR3 length is 15 residues.

V and J are TRBV19 and TRBJ2-7; 9 nucleotides line up with TRBD1. Germline-derived CDR1 and CDR2 are LNHDA and SQIVND (reference sequence). This CDR3 spans 15 amino acids. Losses at the gene ends were 5 bases for V and 1 base for J; bases not matched to a gene: 6. The CDR3 region is CASSRRTGDSYEQYF. The CDR3 DNA is TGTGCCAGTAGTCGACGGACAGGGGATTCCTACGAGCAGTACTTC.

This clonotype has only a few counts. The chain links TRBV2 to TRBJ2-3, with D possibly being TRBD1 or TRBD2 (5 bases each). The CDR3 contains 16 residues. In germline, CDR1 is SNHLY, CDR2 FYNNEI. The V gene lost 3 bases and the J gene lost 6 bases, with 19 bases spanning the gap. For the CDR3, the DNA is TGTGCCAGCAGTGAGTTTTCAGGGAATAGGAGGGATACGCAGTATTTT. This codes for CASSEFSGNRRDTQYF.

This clonotype was recorded many times. This chain links TRBV20-1 with TRBJ2-7; TRBD1 matches 9 bases. Germline CDR1 and CDR2: DFQATT and SNEGSKA (reference sequence). V lost 7 bases to trimming and J lost 0 bases; unmatched junction nucleotides: 4. CDR3 length: 13 residues. CDR3: CSGRTGVSYEQYF. The CDR3 DNA follows: TGCAGTGGGCGGACAGGGGTCTCCTACGAGCAGTACTTC.

There are many counts of this clonotype. This rearrangement joins TRBV5-5 to TRBJ2-2; D call uncertain. The CDR3 runs 17 residues. CDR1 is SGHKS and CDR2 is YYEKEE in the germline V gene (reference sequence). Trimming removed 0 bases at V and 3 bases at J, with 15 bases between. DNA of the CDR3: TGTGCCAGCAGCTTGGGTGGCCCCGCCACGGACACCGGGGAGCTGTTTTTT. Its translation is CASSLGGPATDTGELFF.

This CDR3 reads CASSLLPGIAGGLKGLTGELFF. CDR3 DNA: TGTGCCAGCAGTTTATTACCCGGGATAGCGGGGGGGCTGAAGGGGCTCACCGGGGAGCTGTTTTTT. This rearrangement joins TRBV27 to TRBJ2-2, with TRBD2 matching over 11 bases. CDR3 size: 22 residues. J lost 4 bases, V lost 1 base, and 20 bases had no gene match. Germline CDR1 is MNHEY and CDR2 is SMNVEV (reference sequence).

This clonotype was counted between two and nine times. V is TRBV29-1 and J is TRBJ1-2; TRBD1 agrees at 9 bases. Germline V CDR1 and CDR2: SQVTM, ANQGSEA. Unmatched junction bases numbered 5, after V lost 4 bases and J lost 8 bases. The CDR3 loop spans 12 amino acids. CDR3 DNA: TGCAGCGTTGGGAACAGGGGGCTCGGCTACACCTTC. Translation gives CSVGNRGLGYTF.

This clonotype was seen repeatedly, ten times or more. The CDR3 sequence: CASSFSDRTYNEQFF. Here the CDR3 DNA reads TGTGCCAGCAGCTTTTCGGACAGGACGTACAATGAGCAGTTCTTC. The chain couples TRBV7-2 to TRBJ2-1, with TRBD1 matching over 7 bases. The length of the CDR3 is 15 residues. Germline V gives CDR1 SGHTA, CDR2 FQGNSA. J was trimmed by 4 bases and V by 3 bases; bases with no gene match: 6. Supplemented by reference TRBV7-2 and TRBJ2-1, the full variable domain reads GAGVSQSPSNKVTEKGKDVELRCDPISGHTALYWYRQSLGQGLEFLIYFQGNSAPDKSGLPSDRFSAERTGGSVSTLTIQRTQQEDSAVYLCASSFSDRTYNEQFFGPGTRLTVL.

The sample holds a few counts of this clonotype. The rearrangement uses TRBV5-6 and TRBJ2-5, with TRBD2 matching 7 bases. V trimming: 3 bases; J trimming: 5 bases; junction bases outside the gene matches: 7. Germline lookup yields CDR1 SGHDT and CDR2 YYEEEE. The CDR3 is 14 amino acids. CDR3 residues: CASSYRTRVETQYF. Here the CDR3 DNA reads TGTGCCAGCAGCTACCGGACTAGGGTGGAGACCCAGTACTTC. Looking up the rest from reference TRBV5-6 and TRBJ2-5 gives the full variable domain: DAGVTQSPTHLIKTRGQQVTLRCSPKSGHDTVSWYQQALGQGPQFIFQYYEEEERQRGNFPDRFSGHQFPNYSSELNVNALLLGDSALYLCASSYRTRVETQYFGPGTRLLVL.

The chain couples TRBV5-1 to TRBJ2-6, with D possibly being TRBD1 (5 bases). Germline CDR1 reads SGHRS; CDR2 reads YFSETQ. Trimming stripped 1 base from V and 0 bases from J, with 11 bases between. CDR3 length: 17 amino acids. This CDR3 reads CASSLLTVSSGANVLTF. In DNA, the CDR3 is TGCGCCAGCAGCTTGCTGACAGTTAGCTCTGGGGCCAACGTCCTGACTTTC.

This clonotype was counted a few times. The chain links TRBV3-1 to TRBJ2-1, with 7 bases that match TRBD1. The CDR3 is 15 amino acids. V lost 10 bases to trimming and J lost 2 bases; unmatched junction nucleotides: 11. The germline V gene has CDR1 LGHDT and CDR2 YNNKEL (reference sequence). The CDR3 sequence: CATARATGTYNEQFF. The CDR3 DNA is TGTGCCACCGCGAGAGCGACAGGGACCTACAATGAGCAGTTCTTC.

The chain couples TRBV6-1 to TRBJ2-3; no reliable D call. CDR3 length equals 15 residues. V shed 6 bases and J shed 2 bases, with 15 bases lying between them. CDR1 and CDR2 from the germline V gene are MNHNS and SASEGT. The CDR3 is CASRYARILTDTQYF. The CDR3 DNA sequence: TGTGCCAGCAGGTACGCCAGGATCCTCACAGATACGCAGTATTTT.

This clonotype has only a few counts. The chain is built from TRBV7-9 and TRBJ2-1, with D tentatively TRBD2 (6 bases). The CDR3 is made up of 15 amino acids. Germline CDR1 reads SEHNR; CDR2 reads FQNEAQ (reference sequence). Trimming shortened V by 1 base and J by 2 bases, and 9 bases separated the two germline ends. CDR3: CASSLGDWPYNEQFF. The CDR3 nucleotides are TGTGCCAGCAGCTTAGGGGACTGGCCCTACAATGAGCAGTTCTTC.